The rows below give T cell receptor beta chains drawn from one sample of a study of CD8 T cells in Susac syndrome. TCRdb fed the immunoSEQ multiplex PCR reads into MiXCR, producing one record per CDR3 protein. Among around 130,000 distinct CDR3 sequences listed, over 75% were seen once. Sequences were obtained from CD8+ T cells from PBMCs. The receptors were gathered from a human donor with multiple sclerosis. The CDR3 runs from the conserved cysteine through the conserved F or W. A D gene is named only where the DNA matches it firmly. A row's size may be missing; if present it is once, few, many or a size class.

NA	TRBJ2-2	TRBV6-5	NA	TGTGCCAGCAGTTACACGGACTCCCGGGAGCTGTTTTTT	CASSYTDSRELFF
NA	TRBJ1-1	TRBV27	TRBD1	TGTGCCAGTTGGGACAGGGGCACTGAAGCTTTCTTT	CASWDRGTEAFF
NA	TRBJ2-1	TRBV7-8	NA	TGTGCCAGCAAAGGACGGACGAGCTCCTACAATGAGCAGTTCTTC	CASKGRTSSYNEQFF
few	TRBJ2-2	TRBV7-2	NA	TGTGCCAGCAGCTTATGGGCCCCCGGGGAGCTGTTTTTT	CASSLWAPGELFF
NA	TRBJ1-4	TRBV2	NA	TGTGCCAGCAGTGAAATCGGTTACGCCGCAACTAATGAAAAACTGTTTTTT	CASSEIGYAATNEKLFF
few	TRBJ2-1	TRBV4-1	NA	TGCGCCAGCAGCCAAGACCCGAGCTCCTACAATGAGCAGTTCTTC	CASSQDPSSYNEQFF
once	TRBJ1-6	TRBV25-1	NA	TGTGCCAGCAGTGAAGGACACCCAGAGTCACCCCTCCACTTT	CASSEGHPESPLHF
few	TRBJ1-1	TRBV19	NA	TGTGCCAGTATAGGAGGCACTGAAGCTTTCTTT	CASIGGTEAFF
few	TRBJ1-1	TRBV5-4	TRBD1	TGTGCCAGCAGCCCGGGACAGGGTGGAATGAACACTGAAGCTTTCTTT	CASSPGQGGMNTEAFF
few	TRBJ2-7	TRBV19	TRBD1	TGTGCCAGTAGTATAGGCCCGGGACAGGGTTCTGAGGAGCAGTACTTC	CASSIGPGQGSEEQYF
once	TRBJ1-5	TRBV7-8	NA	TGTGCCAGCAGCGAAACCCCCTTCGCAAGGAGGAATCAGCCCCAGCATTTT	CASSETPFARRNQPQHF
NA	TRBJ1-5	TRBV30	TRBD1	TGTGCCTGGAGTGAACAGGGGGTAGGGCAGCCCCAGCATTTT	CAWSEQGVGQPQHF
NA	TRBJ2-7	TRBV4-1	NA	TGCGCCAGCAGCCAAGTGGACAGTCCCTACGAGCAGTACTTC	CASSQVDSPYEQYF
few	TRBJ1-2	TRBV11-2	NA	TGTGCCAGCAGCTTTATCACGAACACGCCGAACTATGGCTACACCTTC	CASSFITNTPNYGYTF
NA	TRBJ2-5	TRBV3-1	NA	TGTGCCAGCAGCCAAGAGACCCAGTACTTC	CASSQETQYF
NA	TRBJ2-2	TRBV5-8	NA	TGTGCCAGCAGCCGGCGGGCGGACTACGGGGAGCTGTTTTTT	CASSRRADYGELFF
NA	TRBJ2-6	TRBV12-3/TRBV12-4	NA	TGTGCCAGCAGTTACGGGGTGCTTGCGGCTTTC	CASSYGVLAAF
once	TRBJ2-1	TRBV7-6	NA	TGTGCCAGCAGCCACTACGAGGTTCTGAGGAATGAGCAGTTCTTC	CASSHYEVLRNEQFF
few	TRBJ1-2	TRBV6-2/TRBV6-3	NA	TGTGCCAGCAGCCCCGGCGCAAGCTACACCTTC	CASSPGASYTF
once	TRBJ2-1	TRBV10-3	NA	TGTGCCATCAGTGAGAGAAGCTCCTACAATGAGCAGTTCTTC	CAISERSSYNEQFF
NA	TRBJ1-3	TRBV13	NA	TGTGCCAGCAGCTCCCCCTTAAGAGCAGCAGCCAGCTCTGGAAACACCATATATTTT	CASSSPLRAAASSGNTIYF
NA	TRBJ2-2	TRBV6-6	NA	TGTGCCAGCACCGCGATGGCCGGGGAGCTGTTTTTT	CASTAMAGELFF
NA	TRBJ1-1	TRBV29-1	NA	TGCAGCGTTCCGGATGGGGGGCCAAGGAACACTGAAGCTTTCTTT	CSVPDGGPRNTEAFF
NA	TRBJ2-1	TRBV5-1	NA	TGCGCCAGCAGCTTGGGAATGGGGCAGCCCCGATCCCACAATGAGCAGTTCTTC	CASSLGMGQPRSHNEQFF
NA	TRBJ2-1	TRBV12-3/TRBV12-4	TRBD2	TGTGCCAGCAGCCTTCGGGGGGTGAGGAGCTCCTACAATGAGCAGTTCTTC	CASSLRGVRSSYNEQFF
NA	TRBJ1-2	TRBV4-3	NA	TGCGCCAGCAGCCAAGAAAGTGAAGGGTGGTTCTCGTCGGGCTACACCTTC	CASSQESEGWFSSGYTF
NA	TRBJ2-1	TRBV24-1	TRBD2	TGTGCCACCGGTGATTTGCATCAGGGAGGGAACAATGAGCAGTTCTTC	CATGDLHQGGNNEQFF
NA	TRBJ2-3	TRBV5-1	NA	TGCGCCAGCACCCCCAGGGGGGCCGACACAGATACGCAGTATTTT	CASTPRGADTDTQYF
few	TRBJ2-1	TRBV6-1	TRBD2	TGTGCCAGCTTCACGGGACTAGGGGTCCCCAATGAGCAGTTCTTC	CASFTGLGVPNEQFF
NA	TRBJ2-1	TRBV11-3	TRBD2	TGTGCCAGCAGCCTTAGAGGGCTAGCGGGAGCGGACAATGAGCAGTTCTTC	CASSLRGLAGADNEQFF
NA	TRBJ2-1	TRBV11-3	TRBD1	TGTGCCAGCAGCTCAGGGGGCGATGAGCAGTTCTTC	CASSSGGDEQFF
NA	TRBJ1-1	TRBV13	NA	TGTGCCAGCAGCTTAGACACAGGGAACACTGAAGCTTTCTTT	CASSLDTGNTEAFF
few	TRBJ2-2	TRBV14	TRBD2	TGTGCCAGCAGCCCGGGACTAGCGGGCACCGGGGAGCTGTTTTTT	CASSPGLAGTGELFF
once	TRBJ1-5	TRBV27	TRBD1	TGTGCCAGCAGCTCTCGGCAGGGGGATTATAGCAATCAGCCCCAGCATTTT	CASSSRQGDYSNQPQHF
once	TRBJ2-1	TRBV27	TRBD2	TGTGCCAGCAGTTTGATCCGGGGGATCGGGACTAGCGGTTACAATGAGCAGTTCTTC	CASSLIRGIGTSGYNEQFF
NA	TRBJ2-1	TRBV4-1	NA	TGCGCCAGCAGCCAAGATAGGCTAGCCGTCCACAATGAGCAGTTCTTC	CASSQDRLAVHNEQFF
NA	TRBJ2-1	TRBV9	NA	TGTGCCAGCAGCTTGTGGGGGACCTCTCATGGGTACAATGAGCAGTTCTTC	CASSLWGTSHGYNEQFF
NA	TRBJ2-7	TRBV6-1	TRBD2	TGTGCCAGCAGTGACGGTGGCCCCCTAGCGGAGACTTCCAACGAGCAGTACTTC	CASSDGGPLAETSNEQYF
NA	TRBJ1-1	TRBV7-9	NA	TGTGCCAGCAGCCAGGACAGAGCGCCTGAAGCTTTCTTT	CASSQDRAPEAFF
NA	TRBJ2-7	TRBV20-1	TRBD2	TGCAGTGCTAGACCGTTTGCAGCGGGGGAGTCCTACGAGCAGTACTTC	CSARPFAAGESYEQYF
NA	TRBJ2-5	TRBV7-9	TRBD1	TGTGCCAGCAGCCTCGGGACAGGCCCTCAAGAGACCCAGTACTTC	CASSLGTGPQETQYF
NA	TRBJ2-2	TRBV27	TRBD1	TGTGCCAGCAGTATCTCGACAGGGGCCACCGGGGAGCTGTTTTTT	CASSISTGATGELFF
NA	TRBJ2-3	TRBV10-3	NA	TGTGCCATCAGTGAGTCCGCAGACAGCCTTATAGGTAGCACAGATACGCGGTATTTT	CAISESADSLIGSTDTRYF
NA	TRBJ2-1	TRBV24-1	NA	TGTGCCACCAGTGACCTTAAGGGGAGTGGGCAGTTCTTC	CATSDLKGSGQFF
NA	TRBJ2-2	TRBV4-2	TRBD1	TGTGCCAGCAGCCAAGTTTGGGGGACAGAGTCCACCGGGGAGCTGTTTTTT	CASSQVWGTESTGELFF
NA	TRBJ1-2	TRBV7-9	NA	TGTGCCAGCAGCGCGGAGACAGGAGGCTACACCTTC	CASSAETGGYTF
NA	TRBJ2-5	TRBV27	NA	TGTGCCAGCAGTTTCTTATTGGGGGGTAGGGAGACCCAGTACTTC	CASSFLLGGRETQYF
NA	TRBJ2-1	TRBV7-9	TRBD2	TGTGCCAGCAGCTTGCGTGGCGGGAGGGCCAGTGAGCAGGTCTTC	CASSLRGGRASEQVF
few	TRBJ2-7	TRBV6-1	TRBD1	TGTGCCAGCAGTGGGGACAGGAGCTCCTACGAGCAGTACTTC	CASSGDRSSYEQYF
NA	TRBJ2-7	TRBV2	NA	TGTGCCAGCAGTGAAGGGCCCGACAGGTCCTACGAGCAGTACTTC	CASSEGPDRSYEQYF
NA	TRBJ1-3	TRBV19	NA	TGTGCCAGTAGTATATCCTCCGCGGGCTACTCTGGAAACACCATATATTTT	CASSISSAGYSGNTIYF
NA	TRBJ1-5	TRBV12-3/TRBV12-4	NA	TGTGCCAGCAGTTTACGAGACTACAATCAGCCCCAGCATTTT	CASSLRDYNQPQHF
few	TRBJ2-6	TRBV6-2/TRBV6-3	NA	TGTGCCAGCAGTTACTCCCGAGTTTCTGGGGCCAACGTCCTGACTTTC	CASSYSRVSGANVLTF
NA	TRBJ2-2	TRBV29-1	NA	TGCAGCGTTGAAGATCAGGCTAGCGTCAACACCGGGGAGCTGCTTTTT	CSVEDQASVNTGELLF
NA	TRBJ1-2	TRBV23-1	TRBD1	TGCGCCAGCAGTCAGCTCCCGGGACAGACCAAAAAAACCTATGGCTACACCTTC	CASSQLPGQTKKTYGYTF
NA	TRBJ2-1	TRBV20-1	NA	TGCAGTGCTAGAGACTTAGCGGACTCCTACAATGAGCAGTTCTTC	CSARDLADSYNEQFF
once	TRBJ1-5	TRBV5-6	NA	TGTGCCAGCAGCTTCAGGGCTGGGAATCAGCCCCAGCATTTT	CASSFRAGNQPQHF
few	TRBJ1-5	TRBV6-1	NA	TGTGCCAGCAGCGTTGACGGGGGAGCCGTGAGGCCCCAGCATTTT	CASSVDGGAVRPQHF
NA	TRBJ1-2	TRBV28	NA	TGTGCCAGCAGTTCACAGGGTAACGGCTATGGCTACACCTTC	CASSSQGNGYGYTF
NA	TRBJ2-2	TRBV3-1	NA	TGTGCCAGCAGCCGAAGTTCCCAGGGACGGATCACCGGGGAGCTGTTTTTT	CASSRSSQGRITGELFF